Sequencing of this TCR beta chain was carried out in a study of control samples from healthy donors and cancer patients. Trimming cost V 3 bases and J 6 bases; bases outside gene matches: 11. The CDR3 consists of 17 residues. CDR1 SGHRS and CDR2 YFSETQ come from the germline V gene. Clones were sequenced by immunoSEQ multiplex PCR, and TCRdb holds only the in-frame ones, with some missing. Of tens of thousands of clones in the sample, 88% are singletons; the top ten hold approximately 3.8%. The rearrangement links TRBV5-1 to TRBJ2-1; 11 bases fit TRBD1. The source of this sequence is a man aged 45-65 years in good health. Material for sequencing was blood. The CDR3 protein is CASSSGSGTGGANEQFF. CDR3 DNA: TGCGCCAGCAGCTCGGGGTCAGGGACAGGGGGGGCCAATGAGCAGTTCTTC.